The 8 T cell receptor beta chains below all came from one sample that was sequenced in a study of blood T cell repertoires in COVID-19. Profiling relied on immunoSEQ multiplex PCR, and the TCRdb table lists in-frame clones only, not all of them. The repertoire has over 300,000 clones, around 90% of them found once; the top ten carry 0.95% to 1.5%. Sequencing was performed on peripheral blood. These receptors all come from a man aged 35 to 55 with acute or convalescent COVID-19.

This rearrangement joins TRBV9 to TRBJ2-2, with TRBD2 identical over 13 bases. Germline-derived CDR1 and CDR2 are SGDLS and YYNGEE. Unmatched junction bases numbered 9, after V lost 2 bases and J lost 8 bases. CDR3 length: 17 amino acids. CDR3 sequence: CASSVAGTSGTRGELFF. The CDR3 nucleotides read TGTGCCAGCAGCGTCGCCGGGACTAGCGGGACCAGGGGGGAGCTGTTTTTT.

Comment on this clone: Additional DNA sequences in this sample encode the identical CDR3. The chain combines TRBV10-1 with TRBJ1-2, with 9 bases matching TRBD1. The trim removed 0 bases at V and 7 bases at J, leaving 0 bases unmatched. The CDR3 runs to 13 residues. Germline loops: CDR1 WNHNN, CDR2 SYGVQD (reference sequence). The CDR3 spells CASSESGQGGYTF. CDR3 in DNA: TGCGCCAGCAGTGAGTCGGGACAGGGTGGCTACACCTTC.

The J gene is TRBJ1-5, the V gene TRBV2; 8 bases are shared with TRBD1. CDR1 is SNHLY and CDR2 is FYNNEI in the germline V gene. The CDR3 spans 14 residues. V trimming: 6 bases; J trimming: 7 bases; junction bases outside the gene matches: 8. The CDR3 here is CASSHGTGRQPQHF. The CDR3, as DNA: TGTGCCAGCAGCCATGGGACAGGAAGGCAGCCCCAGCATTTT.

V and J are TRBV28 and TRBJ2-2; a possible D gene is TRBD2 (7 bases). This CDR3 is 17 amino acids long. V was cut by 10 bases and J by 4 bases, with 25 bases left in between. Germline V gene sequence: CDR1 MDHEN, CDR2 SYDVKM. CDR3 sequence reads: CATAGDKGGVGTGELFF. CDR3 in DNA: TGTGCCACCGCGGGGGACAAAGGGGGGGTTGGCACCGGGGAGCTGTTTTTT.

Only a few counts were recorded for this clone. The chain links TRBV28 to TRBJ1-5; TRBD1 agrees at 7 bases. J gave up 4 bases and V 6 bases, and 12 bases lay outside the gene matches. Germline V gives CDR1 MDHEN, CDR2 SYDVKM. This CDR3 has 16 residues. CDR3: CASSSWLGQLNQPQHF. The CDR3 DNA is TGTGCCAGCAGCTCATGGTTGGGACAGCTTAATCAGCCCCAGCATTTT.

The chain links TRBV7-8 to TRBJ2-5; 12 bases are shared with TRBD1. CDR1 SGHVS and CDR2 FQNEAQ come from the germline V gene. The V gene end was trimmed by 5 bases and the J gene end by 5 bases; junction bases not matched to a gene: 9. The CDR3 totals 16 residues. The CDR3 bases are TGTGCCAGCAGCCGCCGGGGACAGGGGGCCTTGGAGACCCAGTACTTC. Its translation is CASSRRGQGALETQYF.

The rearrangement links TRBV27 to TRBJ2-5, with unresolved D. The CDR3 sequence is 15 residues long. Trimming shortened V by 1 base and J by 5 bases, and 14 bases separated the two germline ends. In germline, CDR1 is MNHEY, CDR2 SMNVEV (reference sequence). Here the CDR3 reads CASSLWAEGRETQYF. The CDR3 nucleotides are TGTGCCAGCAGTTTATGGGCCGAAGGAAGGGAGACCCAGTACTTC.

The V call is TRBV29-1, the J call TRBJ1-1; 11 bases agree with TRBD1. V trimming: 4 bases; J trimming: 4 bases; junction bases outside the gene matches: 5. From germline, CDR1 is SQVTM and CDR2 ANQGSEA. The CDR3 extends over 14 amino acids. The CDR3 DNA follows: TGCAGCGTTGTCCGGACAGGGGGCATCACTGAAGCTTTCTTT. It encodes CSVVRTGGITEAFF.